The 3 T cell receptor beta chains listed next were all sequenced from one sample in a study of siplizumab effects on memory and regulatory T cells (dated 2019 in TCRdb). Library preparation used the immunoSEQ multiplex PCR assay. TCRdb took over this immuneACCESS table, retaining in-frame rearrangements with V and J assigned. Such tables are incomplete; in checked studies, under half of the missing clones stem from an unresolved V gene, and the remainder is unexplained. The sample table contains tens of thousands of clones; only one count was recorded for about 88% of them. 0.3% to 0.45% of the sample belongs to the ten largest clones. Sequenced material: naive CD8+ T cells sorted from blood. Per the publication, the cell subset or site label means: unstimulated naive T cells. The source of these receptors is a human donor in good health.

This chain links TRBV5-4 with TRBJ2-3, with D perhaps given as TRBD1 or TRBD2 (5 bases each). The CDR3 sequence is 17 residues long. Between the trimmed V and J ends, which lost 2 bases and 0 bases, there was a span of 16 bases. Germline lookup yields CDR1 SGHNT and CDR2 YYREEE (reference sequence). The CDR3 protein is CASSLLGASPSTDTQYF. Here the CDR3 DNA reads TGTGCCAGCAGCTTACTCGGGGCTAGCCCTAGCACAGATACGCAGTATTTT.

This clone has only one observation. The chain carries TRBV7-3 and TRBJ2-1; 11 nucleotides agree with TRBD2. This CDR3 has 15 amino acids. J gave up 9 bases and V 3 bases, and 7 bases lay outside the gene matches. Germline CDR1 is SGHTA and CDR2 is FQGTGA. DNA for the CDR3: TGTGCCAGCAGCTTTACTAGCGGGAGTGCGTCTGAGCAGTTCTTC. Its protein is CASSFTSGSASEQFF.

The J gene is TRBJ2-7, the V gene TRBV27; the D is unclear. CDR1 is MNHEY, CDR2 SMNVEV, per germline (reference sequence). V was pared by 2 bases and J by 5 bases, with 13 bases between. The CDR3 length is 14 residues. In DNA form, the CDR3 reads TGTGCCAGCAGTTTAGGTCCCCGTGGAGACGAGCAGTACTTC. Translating gives CASSLGPRGDEQYF.